These 2 T cell receptor beta chains came from one sample sequenced in a study of CD8 T cells in ankylosing spondylitis (TCRdb year 2017). The library was generated by 5' RACE. The sequencer was an Illumina HiSeq 2500. Clones were called with MiXCR by TCRdb after fastp trimmed the public reads at Q25, and only in-frame beta chains were retained. Identical CDR3 proteins give one entry, which carries the most common genes and DNA. This sample gives approximately 100,000 distinct CDR3 sequences in total; roughly 8.3% of them show up just once. 9.5% to 10% of the sample lies in the top ten. What was sequenced was blood, either unsorted or a sorted T cell fraction (not recorded which). These TCRs come from a male donor with ankylosing spondylitis or in good health (not recorded which).

This clonotype was counted a few times. J is TRBJ2-7 and V is TRBV7-9; no clear D. Germline V lookup: CDR1 SEHNR, CDR2 FQNEAQ (reference sequence). The CDR3 sequence is 13 residues long. Between the trimmed V and J ends, which lost 4 bases and 4 bases, there was a span of 11 bases. The CDR3: CASSSIVTYEQYF. CDR3 sequence (DNA): TGTGCCAGCAGCTCCATCGTAACATACGAGCAGTACTTC.

The rearrangement uses TRBV10-3 and TRBJ2-7; 9 bases are a match to TRBD1. The CDR3 has 14 amino acids. Germline CDR1 ENHRY, CDR2 SYGVKD. Trimming cost V 5 bases and J 4 bases; bases outside gene matches: 6. CDR3 sequence (DNA): TGTGCCATCAGTCCGGGACAGGGACATTACGAGCAGTACTTC. Its protein is CAISPGQGHYEQYF.